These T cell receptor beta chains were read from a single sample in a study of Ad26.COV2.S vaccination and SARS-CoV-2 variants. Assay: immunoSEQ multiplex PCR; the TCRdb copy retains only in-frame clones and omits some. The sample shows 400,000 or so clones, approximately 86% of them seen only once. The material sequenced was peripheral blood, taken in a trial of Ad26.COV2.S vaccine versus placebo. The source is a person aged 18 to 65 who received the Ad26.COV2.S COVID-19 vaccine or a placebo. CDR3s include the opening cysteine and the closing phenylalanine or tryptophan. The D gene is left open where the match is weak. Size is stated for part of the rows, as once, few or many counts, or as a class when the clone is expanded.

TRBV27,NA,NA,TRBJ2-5,CASSLAGAIQETQYF,TGTGCCAGCAGTTTAGCGGGGGCGATCCAAGAGACCCAGTACTTC
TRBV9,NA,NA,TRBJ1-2,CASSAPGTLDYGYTF,TGTGCCAGCAGCGCCCCAGGGACTTTGGACTATGGCTACACCTTC
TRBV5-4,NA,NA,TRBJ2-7,CASSFGAYEQYF,TGTGCCAGCAGCTTCGGGGCTTACGAGCAGTACTTC
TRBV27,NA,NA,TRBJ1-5,CASRRAGGQPQHF,TGTGCCAGCAGGCGGGCGGGGGGTCAGCCCCAGCATTTT
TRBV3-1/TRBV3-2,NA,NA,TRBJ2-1,CASSQEGGLSYNEQFF,TGTGCCAGCAGCCAAGAAGGAGGTCTCTCCTACAATGAGCAGTTCTTC
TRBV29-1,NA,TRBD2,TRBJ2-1,CSSLTRLAGGYNEQFF,TGCAGCTCTCTAACCCGACTAGCGGGGGGATACAATGAGCAGTTCTTC
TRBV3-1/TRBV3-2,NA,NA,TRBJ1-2,CASSRGRAPPTNYGYTF,TGTGCCAGCAGCCGAGGAAGGGCGCCGCCGACGAACTATGGCTACACCTTC
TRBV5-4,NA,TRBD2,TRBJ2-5,CASSYKRGQETQYF,TGTGCCAGCAGCTATAAGCGGGGCCAAGAGACCCAGTACTTC
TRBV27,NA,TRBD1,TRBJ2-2,CASRGTETPGELFF,TGTGCCAGCAGAGGGACAGAGACGCCCGGGGAGCTGTTTTTT
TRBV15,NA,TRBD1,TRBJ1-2,CATSPGQRVYGYTF,TGTGCCACCAGCCCGGGACAGCGGGTCTATGGCTACACCTTC
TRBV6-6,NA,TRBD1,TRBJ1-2,CASSRTGEYGYTF,TGTGCCAGCAGTCGGACAGGGGAATATGGCTACACCTTC
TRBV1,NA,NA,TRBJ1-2,CTSSQDRRGCNYGYTF,TGCACCAGCAGCCAAGATCGAAGGGGTTGTAACTATGGCTACACCTTC
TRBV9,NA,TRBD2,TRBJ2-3,CASSVAWGGNTDTQYF,TGTGCCAGCAGCGTAGCTTGGGGGGGGAACACAGATACGCAGTATTTT
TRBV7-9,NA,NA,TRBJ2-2,CASSFAVRNTGELFF,TGTGCCAGCAGCTTTGCGGTTCGAAACACCGGGGAGCTGTTTTTT
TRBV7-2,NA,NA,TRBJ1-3,CASSHGGVTGNTIYF,TGTGCCAGCAGCCACGGGGGGGTGACTGGAAACACCATATATTTT
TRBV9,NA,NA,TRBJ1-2,CASSQGGTNYGYTF,TGTGCCAGCAGCCAAGGGGGGACAAACTATGGCTACACCTTC
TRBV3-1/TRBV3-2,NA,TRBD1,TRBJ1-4,CASSQRQGNEKLFF,TGTGCCAGCAGCCAACGACAGGGAAATGAAAAACTGTTTTTT
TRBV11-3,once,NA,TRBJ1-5,CASTCPGSRRYQPQHF,TGTGCCAGCACCTGCCCGGGCTCCCGGCGGTACCAGCCCCAGCATTTT
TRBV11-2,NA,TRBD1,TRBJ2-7,CASSPGRTGDYEQYF,TGTGCCAGCAGCCCCGGCAGGACAGGGGACTACGAGCAGTACTTC
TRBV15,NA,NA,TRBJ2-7,CATSRDRRGIEQYF,TGTGCCACCAGCAGAGACCGTCGAGGCATTGAGCAGTACTTC
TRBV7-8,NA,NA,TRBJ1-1,CASSLAGGSEAFF,TGTGCCAGCAGCTTAGCCGGGGGATCTGAAGCTTTCTTT
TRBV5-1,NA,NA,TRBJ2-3,CASSLRQGFTDTQYF,TGCGCCAGCAGCTTGAGGCAGGGCTTCACAGATACGCAGTATTTT
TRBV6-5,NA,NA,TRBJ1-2,CASSYQKTSFSSDYTF,TGTGCCAGCAGTTACCAAAAGACATCCTTTTCGTCTGACTACACCTTC
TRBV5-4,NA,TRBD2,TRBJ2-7,CASSLDIAGGREQYF,TGTGCCAGCAGCTTGGATATAGCGGGGGGGCGCGAGCAGTACTTC
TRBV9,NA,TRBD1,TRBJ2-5,CASSLGQGRAQYF,TGTGCCAGCAGCTTGGGACAGGGGAGGGCCCAGTACTTC
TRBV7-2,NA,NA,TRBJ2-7,CASSLGPAGVEQYF,TGTGCCAGCAGCTTAGGACCGGCAGGGGTCGAGCAGTACTTC
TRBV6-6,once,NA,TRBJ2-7,CASSPDSSSYEQYF,TGTGCCAGCAGCCCGGACAGCAGCTCCTACGAGCAGTACTTC
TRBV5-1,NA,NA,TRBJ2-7,CASSLGPGYEQYF,TGCGCCAGCAGCCTGGGACCAGGGTACGAGCAGTACTTC
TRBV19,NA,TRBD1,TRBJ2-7,CASSYGTGYYEQYF,TGTGCCAGTAGTTATGGGACAGGGTACTACGAGCAGTACTTC
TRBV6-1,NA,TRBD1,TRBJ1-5,CASSESGGPQPQHF,TGTGCCAGCAGTGAATCAGGGGGACCTCAGCCCCAGCATTTT
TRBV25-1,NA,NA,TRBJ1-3,CASSENGNTIYF,TGTGCCAGCAGTGAGAATGGAAACACCATATATTTT
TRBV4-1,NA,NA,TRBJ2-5,CASSRTVQETQYF,TGCGCCAGCAGCCGGACAGTTCAAGAGACCCAGTACTTC
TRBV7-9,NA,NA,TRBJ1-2,CASSLGANYGYTF,TGTGCCAGCAGCTTAGGAGCTAACTATGGCTACACCTTC
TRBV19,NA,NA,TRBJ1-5,CASSIQGIQPQHF,TGTGCCAGTAGTATCCAGGGGATTCAGCCCCAGCATTTT
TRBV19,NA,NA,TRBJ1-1,CASVAMNTEAFF,TGTGCGTCAGTGGCCATGAACACTGAAGCTTTCTTT
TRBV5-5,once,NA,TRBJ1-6,CASSGRGDSPLHF,TGTGCCAGCAGCGGGCGTGGGGATTCACCCCTCCACTTT
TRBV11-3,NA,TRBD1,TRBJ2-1,CASSFGTDNEQFF,TGTGCCAGCAGCTTCGGGACAGACAATGAGCAGTTCTTC
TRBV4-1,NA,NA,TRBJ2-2,CASSQAGLITGELFF,TGCGCCAGCAGCCAAGCCGGACTTATAACCGGGGAGCTGTTTTTT
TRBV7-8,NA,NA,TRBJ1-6,CASSRYLHYNSPLHF,TGTGCCAGCAGTCGCTACCTTCACTATAATTCACCCCTCCACTTT
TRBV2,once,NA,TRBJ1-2,CASSQTNYGYTF,TGTGCCAGCAGTCAGACTAACTATGGCTACACCTTC
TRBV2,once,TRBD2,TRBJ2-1,CASSGTSSFDEQFF,TGTGCCAGCAGCGGGACTAGTTCATTCGATGAGCAGTTCTTC
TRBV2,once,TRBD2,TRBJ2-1,CASNEDLLTSFDEQFF,TGTGCCAGCAATGAAGACCTCCTGACTAGCTTCGATGAGCAGTTCTTC
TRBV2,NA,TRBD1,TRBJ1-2,CASLNTGGGYGYTF,TGTGCCAGCCTGAATACAGGGGGGGGCTATGGCTACACCTTC
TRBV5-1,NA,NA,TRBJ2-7,CASSWNRANSYEQYF,TGCGCCAGCAGCTGGAACAGGGCTAACTCCTACGAGCAGTACTTC
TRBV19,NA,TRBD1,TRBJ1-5,CASSIAGDSSNQPQHF,TGTGCCAGTAGTATAGCCGGGGACAGTAGCAATCAGCCCCAGCATTTT
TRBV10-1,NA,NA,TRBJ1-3,CASSVDSGNTIYF,TGCGCCAGCAGTGTGGACTCTGGAAACACCATATATTTT
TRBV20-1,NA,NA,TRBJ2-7,CSGRHSYEQYF,TGCAGTGGGCGGCACTCCTACGAGCAGTACTTC
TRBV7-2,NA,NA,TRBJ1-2,CASSHADRPYGYTF,TGTGCCAGCAGCCACGCTGACAGACCCTATGGCTACACCTTC
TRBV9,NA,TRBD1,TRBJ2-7,CASSATGSSYEQYF,TGTGCCAGCAGCGCGACAGGGTCCTCCTACGAGCAGTACTTC
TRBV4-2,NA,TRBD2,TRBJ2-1,CASSQDAGGANNEQFF,TGTGCCAGCAGCCAAGATGCGGGGGGGGCGAACAATGAGCAGTTCTTC
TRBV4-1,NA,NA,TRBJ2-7,CASSQVAGATYEQYF,TGCGCCAGCAGCCAAGTTGCAGGGGCTACGTACGAGCAGTACTTC
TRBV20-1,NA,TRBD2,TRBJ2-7,CSASLTSGGDYEQYF,TGCAGTGCCAGTTTGACTAGCGGGGGGGACTACGAGCAGTACTTC
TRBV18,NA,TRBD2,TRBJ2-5,CASSPVTLAAQETQYF,TGTGCCAGCTCACCAGTTACTCTAGCGGCACAAGAGACCCAGTACTTC
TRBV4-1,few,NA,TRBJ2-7,CASSQGVEQYF,TGCGCCAGCAGCCAAGGGGTCGAGCAGTACTTC
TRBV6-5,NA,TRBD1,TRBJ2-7,CASSSTGTVYEQYF,TGTGCCAGCAGTTCCACCGGGACAGTCTACGAGCAGTACTTC
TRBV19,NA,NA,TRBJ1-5,CASSIGGGLNQPQHF,TGTGCCAGTAGTATTGGAGGGGGACTCAATCAGCCCCAGCATTTT
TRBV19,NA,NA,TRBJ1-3,CASSEISGNTIYF,TGTGCCAGTAGTGAAATCTCTGGAAACACCATATATTTT
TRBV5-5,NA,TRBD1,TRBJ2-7,CASSLVGGVSYEQYF,TGTGCCAGCAGCTTGGTAGGGGGCGTCTCCTACGAGCAGTACTTC
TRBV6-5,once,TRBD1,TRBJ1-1,CASRTGGAATEAFF,TGTGCCAGCAGAACAGGGGGCGCGGCGACTGAAGCTTTCTTT